This entry describes one TCR beta chain. Its antigen is as yet unknown. The CDR3 consists of 14 residues. From germline, CDR1 is SQVTM and CDR2 ANQGSEA. The ends were cut back, 4 bases at V and 5 bases at J, with 15 bases in the middle. This entry belongs to a study of blood T cells in healthy people across ages. At the level of the study: Using template switching, researchers captured about one barcoded beta molecule for each two T cells.

Overall study results and limits: Unknown donor CMV status possibly confounded expanded clonotype changes. The diversity estimates, figures obtained from one million T cells, were considered underestimates.

Primers used in a second PCR of roughly 6 to 11 cycles were a sample-barcoded 5' primer and a J-beta primer mix. TCRdb called the 5' RACE reads again in MiXCR, with one record for every CDR3 protein. The sample has about 830,000 distinct CDR3 sequences; 62% are singletons. The material sequenced was blood. This chain joins TRBV29-1 and TRBJ2-1; D unresolved. This sequence was found in a man younger than 45 in good health. The DNA of the CDR3 is TGCAGCGTTGTCGGAAATGGAGTTGACAATGAGCAGTTCTTC. This encodes CSVVGNGVDNEQFF.